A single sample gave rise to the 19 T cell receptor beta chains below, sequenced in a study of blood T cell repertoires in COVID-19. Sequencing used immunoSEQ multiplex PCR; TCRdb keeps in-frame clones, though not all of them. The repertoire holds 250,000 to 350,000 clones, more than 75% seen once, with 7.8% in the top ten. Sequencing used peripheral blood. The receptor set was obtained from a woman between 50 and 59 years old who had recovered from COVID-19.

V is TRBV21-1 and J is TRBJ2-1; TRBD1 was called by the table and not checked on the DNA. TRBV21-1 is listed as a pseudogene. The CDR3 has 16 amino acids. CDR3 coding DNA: TGTGCCAGCAGCAACCCCCCCAGGGGTGCCTACAATGAGCAGTTCTTC. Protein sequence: CASSNPPRGAYNEQFF.

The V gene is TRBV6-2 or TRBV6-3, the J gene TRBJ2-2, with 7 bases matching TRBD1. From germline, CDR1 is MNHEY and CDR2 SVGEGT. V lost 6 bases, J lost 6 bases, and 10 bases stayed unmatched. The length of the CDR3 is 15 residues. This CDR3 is CASSEDRVNAGELFF. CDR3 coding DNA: TGTGCCAGCAGCGAAGACAGGGTCAACGCCGGGGAGCTGTTTTTT.

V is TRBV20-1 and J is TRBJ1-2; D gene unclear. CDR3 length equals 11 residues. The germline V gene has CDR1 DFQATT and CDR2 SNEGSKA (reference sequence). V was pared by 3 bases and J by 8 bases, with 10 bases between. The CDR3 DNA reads TGCAGTGCTAGTTTCCCCTTGGGCTACACCTTC. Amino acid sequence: CSASFPLGYTF.

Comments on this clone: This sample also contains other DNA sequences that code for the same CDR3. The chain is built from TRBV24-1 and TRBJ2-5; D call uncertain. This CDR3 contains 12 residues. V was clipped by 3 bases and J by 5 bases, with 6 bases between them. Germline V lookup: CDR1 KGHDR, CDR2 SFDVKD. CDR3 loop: CATSDPLETQYF. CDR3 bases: TGTGCCACCAGTGATCCACTCGAGACCCAGTACTTC.

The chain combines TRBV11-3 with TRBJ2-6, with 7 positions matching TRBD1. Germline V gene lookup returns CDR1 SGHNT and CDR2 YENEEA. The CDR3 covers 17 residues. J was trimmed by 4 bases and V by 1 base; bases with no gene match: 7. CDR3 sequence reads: CASSLGPTGLGANVLTF. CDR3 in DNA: TGTGCCAGCAGCTTAGGGCCGACAGGGCTCGGGGCCAACGTCCTGACTTTC.

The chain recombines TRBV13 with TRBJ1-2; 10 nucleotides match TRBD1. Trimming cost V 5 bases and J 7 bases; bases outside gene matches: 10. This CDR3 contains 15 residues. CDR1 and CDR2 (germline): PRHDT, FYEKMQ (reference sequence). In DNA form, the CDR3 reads TGTGCCAGCAGCCGGGGGACAGGGGTCTCCGTTGGCTACACCTTC. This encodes CASSRGTGVSVGYTF.

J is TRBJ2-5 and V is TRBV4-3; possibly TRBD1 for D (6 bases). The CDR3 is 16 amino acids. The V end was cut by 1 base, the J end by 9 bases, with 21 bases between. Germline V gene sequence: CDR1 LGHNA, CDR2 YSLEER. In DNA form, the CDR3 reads TGCGCCAGCAGCCAAGTTGAAGACAGGCCTGCTACGGCCCAGTACTTC. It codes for CASSQVEDRPATAQYF.

CDR3 loop: CASSLHGRYEQYF. In DNA form, the CDR3 reads TGTGCCAGCAGCTTACACGGGAGGTACGAGCAGTACTTC. The chain recombines TRBV7-2 with TRBJ2-7; 7 nucleotides align to TRBD2. Germline assignment: CDR1 SGHTA and CDR2 FQGNSA. The CDR3 sequence is 13 residues long. Germline trimming cut 2 bases from V and 4 bases from J; bases unmatched to any gene: 2.

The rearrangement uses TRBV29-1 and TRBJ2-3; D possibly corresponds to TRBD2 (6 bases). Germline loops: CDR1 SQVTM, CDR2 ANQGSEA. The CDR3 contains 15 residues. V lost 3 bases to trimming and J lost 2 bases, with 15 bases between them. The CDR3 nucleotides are TGCAGCGTTGACGGCGCGGGGCTACACACAGATACGCAGTATTTT. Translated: CSVDGAGLHTDTQYF.

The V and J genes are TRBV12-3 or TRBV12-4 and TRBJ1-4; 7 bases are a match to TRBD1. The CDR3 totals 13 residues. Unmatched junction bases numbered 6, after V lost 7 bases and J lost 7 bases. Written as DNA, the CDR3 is TGTGCCAGCAAGGATCCAGGGGGTGAAAAACTGTTTTTT. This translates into CASKDPGGEKLFF.

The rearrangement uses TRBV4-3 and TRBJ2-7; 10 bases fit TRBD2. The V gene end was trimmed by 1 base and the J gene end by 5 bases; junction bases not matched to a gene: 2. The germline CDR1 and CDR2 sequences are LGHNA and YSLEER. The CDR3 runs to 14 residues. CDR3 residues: CASSQVGTSDEQYF. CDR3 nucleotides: TGCGCCAGCAGCCAAGTCGGGACTAGCGACGAGCAGTACTTC.

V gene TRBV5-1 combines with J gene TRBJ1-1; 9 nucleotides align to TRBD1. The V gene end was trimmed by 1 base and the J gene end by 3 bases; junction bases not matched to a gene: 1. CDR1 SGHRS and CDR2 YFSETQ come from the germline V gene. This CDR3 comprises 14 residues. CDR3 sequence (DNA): TGCGCCAGCAGCTTGACAGGGGGCTACACTGAAGCTTTCTTT. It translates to CASSLTGGYTEAFF.

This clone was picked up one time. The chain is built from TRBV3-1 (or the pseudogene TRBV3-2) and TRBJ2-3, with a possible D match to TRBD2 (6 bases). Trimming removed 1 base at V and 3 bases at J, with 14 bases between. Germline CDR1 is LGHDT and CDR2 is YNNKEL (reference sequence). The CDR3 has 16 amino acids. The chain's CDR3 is CASSQVLTRGTDTQYF. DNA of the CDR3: TGTGCCAGCAGCCAAGTTCTGACCCGGGGGACAGATACGCAGTATTTT.

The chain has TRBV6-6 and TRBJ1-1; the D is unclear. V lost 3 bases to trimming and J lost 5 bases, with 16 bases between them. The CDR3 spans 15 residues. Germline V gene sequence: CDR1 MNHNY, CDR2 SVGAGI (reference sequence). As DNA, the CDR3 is TGTGCCAGCAGTTATAATGGTCGGGGAAGGACTGAAGCTTTCTTT. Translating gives CASSYNGRGRTEAFF.

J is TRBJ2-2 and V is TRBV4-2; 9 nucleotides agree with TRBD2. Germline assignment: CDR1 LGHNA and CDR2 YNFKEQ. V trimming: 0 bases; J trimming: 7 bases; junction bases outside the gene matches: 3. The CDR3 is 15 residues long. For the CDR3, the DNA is TGTGCCAGCAGCCAAGATAGCGGGAGCCGCGGGGAGCTGTTTTTT. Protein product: CASSQDSGSRGELFF.

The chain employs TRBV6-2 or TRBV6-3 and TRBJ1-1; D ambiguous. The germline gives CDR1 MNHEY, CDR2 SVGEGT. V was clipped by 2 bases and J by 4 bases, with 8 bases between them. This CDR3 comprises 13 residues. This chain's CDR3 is CASSYLLSTEAFF. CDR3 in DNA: TGTGCCAGCAGTTACCTGCTTAGCACTGAAGCTTTCTTT.

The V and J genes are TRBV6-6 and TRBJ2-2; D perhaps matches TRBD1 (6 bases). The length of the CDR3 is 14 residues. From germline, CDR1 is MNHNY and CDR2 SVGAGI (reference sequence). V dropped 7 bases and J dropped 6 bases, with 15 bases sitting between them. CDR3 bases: TGTGCCAGCACCACCCCGGACAGTCCCGGGGAGCTGTTTTTT. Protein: CASTTPDSPGELFF.

In DNA, the CDR3 is TGTGCCACCAGTGATCCTGGACTCACCAATGAGCAGTTCTTC. This encodes CATSDPGLTNEQFF. The J gene is TRBJ2-1, the V gene TRBV24-1; TRBD2 might be the D (5 bases). V lost 3 bases, J lost 6 bases, and 11 bases lay in between. This CDR3 has 14 residues. CDR1 and CDR2 (germline): KGHDR, SFDVKD.

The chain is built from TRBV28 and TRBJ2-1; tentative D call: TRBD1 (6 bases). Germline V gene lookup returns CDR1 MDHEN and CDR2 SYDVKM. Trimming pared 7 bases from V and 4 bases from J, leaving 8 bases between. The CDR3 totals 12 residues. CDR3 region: CASNRAYNEQFF. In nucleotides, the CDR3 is TGTGCCAGCAACAGGGCTTACAATGAGCAGTTCTTC. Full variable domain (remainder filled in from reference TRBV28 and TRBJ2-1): DVKVTQSSRYLVKRTGEKVFLECVQDMDHENMFWYRQDPGLGLRLIYFSYDVKMKEKGDIPEGYSVSREKKERFSLILESASTNQTSMYLCASNRAYNEQFFGPGTRLTVL.